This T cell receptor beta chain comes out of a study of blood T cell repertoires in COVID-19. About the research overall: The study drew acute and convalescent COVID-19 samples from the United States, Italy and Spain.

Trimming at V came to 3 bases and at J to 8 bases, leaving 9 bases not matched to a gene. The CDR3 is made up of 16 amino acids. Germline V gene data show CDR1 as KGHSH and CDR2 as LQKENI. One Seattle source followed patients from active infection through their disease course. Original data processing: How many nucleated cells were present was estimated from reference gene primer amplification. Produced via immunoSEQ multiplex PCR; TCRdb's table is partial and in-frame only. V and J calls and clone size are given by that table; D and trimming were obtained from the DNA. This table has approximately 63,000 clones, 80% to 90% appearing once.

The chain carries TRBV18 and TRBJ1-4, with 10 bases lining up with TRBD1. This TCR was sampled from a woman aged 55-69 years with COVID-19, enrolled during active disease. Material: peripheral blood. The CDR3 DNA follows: TGTGCCAGCTCACCTACGACAGGGGGCGCCGGGGAAAAACTGTTTTTT. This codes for CASSPTTGGAGEKLFF.